The clone carrying this T cell receptor beta chain was picked up a small number of times. Membership in each cohort depended on participant-reported clinical history. The entry originates in a study of blood T cell repertoires in COVID-19. The overall study: Samples of COVID-19 (acute and convalescent) were obtained from the United States, Italy and Spain.

V lost 0 bases and J 8 bases, leaving 12 bases between the germline ends. Germline-derived CDR1 and CDR2 are SGDLS and YYNGEE. The CDR3 has 15 amino acids. Clones were sequenced by immunoSEQ multiplex PCR, and TCRdb holds only the in-frame ones, with some missing. The table records roughly 290,000 clones, 80% to 90% of them present only once. The sequencing input was PBMCs or T cells enriched from blood (not recorded which). This chain uses TRBV9 with TRBJ1-6; D remains unclear. This receptor was taken from a man under 40 who had recovered from COVID-19. DNA of the CDR3: TGTGCCAGCAGCGTAGGTGGGCAGGCTGATTCACCCCTCCACTTT. Translation: CASSVGGQADSPLHF. Drawing the rest from reference TRBV9 and TRBJ1-6, the complete variable domain is DSGVTQTPKHLITATGQRVTLRCSPRSGDLSVYWYQQSLDQGLQFLIQYYNGEERAKGNILERFSAQQFPDLHSELNLSSLELGDSALYFCASSVGGQADSPLHFGNGTRLTVT.